These 5 T cell receptor beta chains came from one sample sequenced in a study of immune evolution from preneoplasia to lung adenocarcinoma. TCRdb's table, derived via immunoSEQ multiplex PCR, lists solely in-frame clones and lacks some. The table shows about 9,000 clones, with 85% to 90% occurring only once. What was sequenced was FFPE invasive lung adenocarcinoma tissue. These TCRs come from a person aged 65-85 years with invasive lung adenocarcinoma.

This clone has only one observation. The gene calls are TRBV27 and TRBJ2-1, with TRBD2 identical over 11 bases. This CDR3 has 14 amino acids. The V segment lost 6 bases and the J segment 4 bases; nucleotides outside the gene matches: 2. The germline CDR1 and CDR2 sequences are MNHEY and SMNVEV (reference sequence). The chain's CDR3 is CASRTSGVYNEQFF. Here the CDR3 DNA reads TGTGCCAGCAGGACTAGCGGGGTATACAATGAGCAGTTCTTC.

The rearrangement uses TRBV5-1 and TRBJ2-5, with 7 bases lining up with TRBD1. The CDR3 totals 15 residues. Per the germline V gene, CDR1 is SGHRS and CDR2 is YFSETQ. J gave up 2 bases and V 3 bases, and 7 bases lay outside the gene matches. The chain's CDR3 is CASSSTTGAQETQYF. CDR3 nucleotides: TGCGCCAGCAGCTCCACAACAGGGGCGCAAGAGACCCAGTACTTC.

The V and J genes are TRBV6-1 and TRBJ2-5; no clear D gene. Germline-derived CDR1 and CDR2 are MNHNS and SASEGT. The CDR3 runs to 14 residues. Trimming took 0 bases from V and 3 from J, leaving 8 bases between them. The CDR3 DNA reads TGTGCCAGCAGTGAAGCAACTTTAAAAGAGACCCAGTACTTC. This encodes CASSEATLKETQYF.

The CDR3 DNA is TGTGCCAGCAGTTCCGGGACAGGGGCTTCTGGCTACACCTTC. Encoded protein: CASSSGTGASGYTF. The chain carries TRBV27 and TRBJ1-2, with 10 bases that match TRBD1. V lost 4 bases and J lost 7; bases outside the gene matches: 6. This CDR3 spans 14 amino acids. Germline CDR1 is MNHEY and CDR2 is SMNVEV (reference sequence).

The chain recombines TRBV6-5 with TRBJ2-5; weak D call: TRBD2 (5 bases). V lost 7 bases and J 1 base, leaving 16 bases between the germline ends. Germline CDR1 MNHEY, CDR2 SVGAGI. The CDR3 covers 15 residues. CDR3 protein: CASIKRDDLQETQYF. CDR3 nucleotides: TGTGCCAGCATTAAGAGGGATGACCTCCAAGAGACCCAGTACTTC.